This T cell receptor beta chain was recorded in a study of beta chain features in type 1 diabetes. Expressed TCRB transcripts got sequenced, as all isolated RNA was reverse transcribed. Generated by immunoSEQ multiplex PCR, the TCRdb table keeps only in-frame clones and is missing some. The sample consists of some 900,000 clones, roughly 16% of them appearing once. This clone was seen only a few times. This CDR3 has 14 amino acids. The V gene lost 2 bases and the J gene lost 8 bases, with 15 bases spanning the gap. The germline CDR1 and CDR2 sequences are SGHDN and FVKESK. Sequencing was carried out using naive CD4+ T cells from blood. The origin of this receptor is a woman between 18 and 29 years old in good health. The rearrangement links TRBV14 to TRBJ2-5, with D maybe TRBD1 (6 bases). The CDR3 coding sequence is TGTGCCAGCAGCCAAATCGGGACAAAGCCAACCCAGTACTTC. This encodes CASSQIGTKPTQYF.